This paragraph covers one T cell receptor beta chain sequence. Its matching antigen is unknown. Sequence at one end of the junction differs from germline and may be a read error. The data stem from a study of T cells in Graves' hyperthyroidism and ophthalmopathy. CDR1 MDHEN and CDR2 SYDVKM come from the germline V gene. This CDR3 comprises 17 residues. Sample collection date corresponds to first hyperthyroidism diagnosis, prior to any ophthalmopathy symptoms. PBMCs were obtained from about 10 ml fresh peripheral blood. TCR beta CDR3 region amplification was performed from RNA transcripts. The primer set for the first-round RT-PCR of the TCR CDR3 was HTBI. Using its own MiXCR run on the multiplex PCR reads, TCRdb lists one record per CDR3 protein. This sample has 350,000 or so distinct CDR3 sequences; 17% occur once, and the top ten carry around a third. Overall study results and limits: The model made its ophthalmopathy prediction, and onset followed a median about 6.8 months later. Using 13 V-J features, a model discriminated ophthalmopathy from stable hyperthyroidism.

The receptor was isolated from a woman aged 25 to 39 with Graves' hyperthyroidism that later progressed to Graves' ophthalmopathy. What was sequenced was blood. This chain links TRBV28 with TRBJ2-1; the match to TRBD1 covers 8 bases. As DNA, the CDR3 is TGTGCCAGCAGCCCAAAGACAGGGGTTTTTGTTTTCCGTGAGCAGTCCTTC. Translation gives CASSPKTGVFVFREQSF. The full variable domain, completed using reference TRBV28 and TRBJ2-1, is DVKVTQSSRYLVKRTGEKVFLECVQDMDHENMFWYRQDPGLGLRLIYFSYDVKMKEKGDIPEGYSVSREKKERFSLILESASTNQTSMYLCASSPKTGVFVFREQSFGPGTRLTVL.